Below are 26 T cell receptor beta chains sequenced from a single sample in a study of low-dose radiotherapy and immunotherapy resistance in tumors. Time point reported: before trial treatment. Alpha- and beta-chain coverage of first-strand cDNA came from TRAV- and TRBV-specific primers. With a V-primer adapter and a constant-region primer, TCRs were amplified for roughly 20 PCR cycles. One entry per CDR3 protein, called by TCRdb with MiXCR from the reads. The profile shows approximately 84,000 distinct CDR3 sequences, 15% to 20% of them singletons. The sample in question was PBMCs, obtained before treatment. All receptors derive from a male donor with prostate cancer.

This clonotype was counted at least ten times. The CDR3 DNA is TGTGCCAGCAGACGACTCCGAGCCACCGGGGAGCTGTTTTTT. It specifies CASRRLRATGELFF. V and J are TRBV6-5 and TRBJ2-2; D not certain. V was cut by 6 bases and J by 4 bases, with 12 bases left in between. CDR1 and CDR2 from the germline V gene are MNHEY and SVGAGI. This CDR3 has 14 residues.

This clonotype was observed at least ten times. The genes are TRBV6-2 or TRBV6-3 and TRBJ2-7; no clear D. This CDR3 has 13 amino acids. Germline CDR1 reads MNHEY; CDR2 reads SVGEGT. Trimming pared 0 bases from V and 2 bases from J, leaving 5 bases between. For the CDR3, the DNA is TGTGCCAGCAGTTACTCTACAGCCTACGAGCAGTACTTC. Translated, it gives CASSYSTAYEQYF.

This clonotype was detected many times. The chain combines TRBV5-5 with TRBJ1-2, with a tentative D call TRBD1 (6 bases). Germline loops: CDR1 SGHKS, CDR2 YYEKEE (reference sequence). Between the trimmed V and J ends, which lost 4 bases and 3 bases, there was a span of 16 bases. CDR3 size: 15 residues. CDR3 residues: CASSPDGQGYYGYTF. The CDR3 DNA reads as TGTGCCAGCAGCCCCGATGGGCAGGGGTACTATGGCTACACCTTC.

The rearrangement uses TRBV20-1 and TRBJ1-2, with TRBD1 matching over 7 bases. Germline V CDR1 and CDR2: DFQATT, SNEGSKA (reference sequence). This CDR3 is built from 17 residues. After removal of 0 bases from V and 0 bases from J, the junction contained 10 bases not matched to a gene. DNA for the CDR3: TGCAGTGCTAGAGATAGGGGACAGCAAACAGCTAACTATGGCTACACCTTC. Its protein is CSARDRGQQTANYGYTF.

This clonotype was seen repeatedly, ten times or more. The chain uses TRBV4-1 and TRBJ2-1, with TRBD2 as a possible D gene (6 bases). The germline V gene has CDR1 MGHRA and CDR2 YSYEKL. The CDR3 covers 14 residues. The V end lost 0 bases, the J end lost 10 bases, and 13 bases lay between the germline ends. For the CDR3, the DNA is TGCGCCAGCAGCCAAGATCAGGGAGGAATCGAGCAGTTCTTC. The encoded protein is CASSQDQGGIEQFF.

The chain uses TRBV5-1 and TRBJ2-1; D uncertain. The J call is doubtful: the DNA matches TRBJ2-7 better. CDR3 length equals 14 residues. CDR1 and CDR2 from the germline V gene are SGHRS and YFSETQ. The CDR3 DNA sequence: TGCGCCAGCAGCTTGGAAGGGCCGTACTACGAGCAGTACTTC. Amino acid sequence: CASSLEGPYYEQYF.

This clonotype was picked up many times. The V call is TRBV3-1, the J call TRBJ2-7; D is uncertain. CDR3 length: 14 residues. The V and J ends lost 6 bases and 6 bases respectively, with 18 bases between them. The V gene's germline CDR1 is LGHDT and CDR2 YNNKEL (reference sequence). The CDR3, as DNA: TGTGCCAGCAGGTCCGGGCTAGGCTTCGGCGAGCAGTACTTC. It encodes CASRSGLGFGEQYF.

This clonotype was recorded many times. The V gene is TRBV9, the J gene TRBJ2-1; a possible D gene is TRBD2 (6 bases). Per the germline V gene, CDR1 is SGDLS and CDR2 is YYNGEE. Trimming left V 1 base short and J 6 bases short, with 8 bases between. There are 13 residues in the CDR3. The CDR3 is CASSVLGGNEQFF. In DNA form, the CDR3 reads TGTGCCAGCAGCGTACTCGGGGGCAATGAGCAGTTCTTC.

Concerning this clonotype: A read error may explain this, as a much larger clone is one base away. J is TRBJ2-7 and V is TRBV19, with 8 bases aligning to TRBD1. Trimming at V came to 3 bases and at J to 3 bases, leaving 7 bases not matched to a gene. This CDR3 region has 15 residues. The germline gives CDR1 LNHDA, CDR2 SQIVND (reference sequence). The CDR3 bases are TGTGCCAGTAGTATCGGACAGGGCATAGGCTACGAGCAGTACTTC. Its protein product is CASSIGQGIGYEQYF.

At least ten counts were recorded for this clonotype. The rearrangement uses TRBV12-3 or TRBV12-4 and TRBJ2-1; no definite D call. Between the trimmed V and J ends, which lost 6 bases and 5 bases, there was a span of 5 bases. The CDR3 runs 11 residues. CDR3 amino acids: CASSLDNEQFF. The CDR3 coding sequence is TGTGCCAGCAGCCTAGACAATGAGCAGTTCTTC.

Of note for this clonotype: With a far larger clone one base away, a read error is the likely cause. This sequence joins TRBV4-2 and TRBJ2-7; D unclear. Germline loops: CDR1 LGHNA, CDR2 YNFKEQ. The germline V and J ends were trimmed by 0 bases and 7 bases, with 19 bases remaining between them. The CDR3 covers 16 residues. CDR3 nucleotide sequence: TGTGCCAGCAGCCAAGAGCCGGCCCCAGCATACAATGAGCAGTACTTC. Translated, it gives CASSQEPAPAYNEQYF.

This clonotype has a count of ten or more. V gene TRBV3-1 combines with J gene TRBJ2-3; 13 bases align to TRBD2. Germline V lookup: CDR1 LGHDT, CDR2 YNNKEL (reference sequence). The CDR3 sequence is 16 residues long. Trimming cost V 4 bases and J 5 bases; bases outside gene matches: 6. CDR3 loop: CASSRTSGGRRDTQYF. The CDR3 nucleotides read TGTGCCAGCAGCCGGACTAGCGGGGGCCGGAGAGATACGCAGTATTTT.

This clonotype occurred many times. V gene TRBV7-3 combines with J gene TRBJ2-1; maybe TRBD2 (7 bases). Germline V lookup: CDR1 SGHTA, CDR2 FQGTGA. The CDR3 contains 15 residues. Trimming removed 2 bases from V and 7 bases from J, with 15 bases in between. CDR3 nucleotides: TGTGCCAGCAGCTTAGGCGGGGGCGCAGGGAATGAGCAGTTCTTC. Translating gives CASSLGGGAGNEQFF. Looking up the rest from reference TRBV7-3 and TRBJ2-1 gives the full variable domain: GAGVSQTPSNKVTEKGKYVELRCDPISGHTALYWYRQSLGQGPEFLIYFQGTGAADDSGLPNDRFFAVRPEGSVSTLKIQRTERGDSAVYLCASSLGGGAGNEQFFGPGTRLTVL.

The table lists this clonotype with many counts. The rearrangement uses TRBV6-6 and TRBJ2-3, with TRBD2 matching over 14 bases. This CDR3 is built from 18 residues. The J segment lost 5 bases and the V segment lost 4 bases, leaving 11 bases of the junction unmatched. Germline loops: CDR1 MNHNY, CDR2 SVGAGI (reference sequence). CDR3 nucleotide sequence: TGTGCCAGCAGTTCGACTATGACTAGCGGGGGGGCAGGAGATACGCAGTATTTT. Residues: CASSSTMTSGGAGDTQYF.

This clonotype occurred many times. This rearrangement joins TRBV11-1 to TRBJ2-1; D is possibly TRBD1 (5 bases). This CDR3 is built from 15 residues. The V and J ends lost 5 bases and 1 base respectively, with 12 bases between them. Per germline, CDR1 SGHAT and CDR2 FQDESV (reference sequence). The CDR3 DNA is TGTGCCAGCAGCCCCCGACAGAAATCCTACAATGAGCAGTTCTTC. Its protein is CASSPRQKSYNEQFF.

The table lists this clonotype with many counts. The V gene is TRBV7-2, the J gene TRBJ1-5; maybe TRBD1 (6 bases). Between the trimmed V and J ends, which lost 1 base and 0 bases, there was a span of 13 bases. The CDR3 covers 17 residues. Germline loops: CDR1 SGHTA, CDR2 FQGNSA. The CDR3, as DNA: TGTGCCAGCAGCTTAGTGGGGACACTCTATAGCAATCAGCCCCAGCATTTT. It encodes CASSLVGTLYSNQPQHF.

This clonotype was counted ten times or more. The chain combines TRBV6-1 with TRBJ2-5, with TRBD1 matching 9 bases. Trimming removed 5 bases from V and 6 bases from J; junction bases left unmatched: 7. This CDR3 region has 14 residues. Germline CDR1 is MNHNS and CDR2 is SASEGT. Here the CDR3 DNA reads TGTGCCAGCAGTCTACAGGGGGCCAGACAGACCCAGTACTTC. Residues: CASSLQGARQTQYF.

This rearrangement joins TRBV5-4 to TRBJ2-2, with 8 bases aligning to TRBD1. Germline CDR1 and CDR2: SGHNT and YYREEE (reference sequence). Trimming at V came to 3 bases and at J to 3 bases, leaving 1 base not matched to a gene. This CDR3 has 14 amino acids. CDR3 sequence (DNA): TGTGCCAGCAGCTGGGGACAGGACACCGGGGAGCTGTTTTTT. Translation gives CASSWGQDTGELFF.

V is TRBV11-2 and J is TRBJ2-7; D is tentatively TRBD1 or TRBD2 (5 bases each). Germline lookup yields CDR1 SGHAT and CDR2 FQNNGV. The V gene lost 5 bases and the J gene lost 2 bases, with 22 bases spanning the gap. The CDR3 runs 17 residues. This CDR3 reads CASSTAPGQPRAYEQYF. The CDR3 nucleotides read TGTGCCAGCAGCACCGCCCCGGGGCAGCCAAGAGCCTACGAGCAGTACTTC.

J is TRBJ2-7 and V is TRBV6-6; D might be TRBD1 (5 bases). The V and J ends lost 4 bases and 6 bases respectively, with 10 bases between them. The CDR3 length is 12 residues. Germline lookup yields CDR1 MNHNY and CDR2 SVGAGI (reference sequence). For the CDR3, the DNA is TGTGCCAGCAGTTCAACAGGCCGCGAGCAGTACTTC. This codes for CASSSTGREQYF.

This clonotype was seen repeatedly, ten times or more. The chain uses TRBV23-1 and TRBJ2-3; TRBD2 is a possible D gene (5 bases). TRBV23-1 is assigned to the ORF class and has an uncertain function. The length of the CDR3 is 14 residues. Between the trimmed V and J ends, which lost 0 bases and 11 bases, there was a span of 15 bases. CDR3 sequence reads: CASSQSGIARGQYF. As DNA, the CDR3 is TGCGCCAGCAGTCAATCGGGTATAGCACGGGGGCAGTATTTT.

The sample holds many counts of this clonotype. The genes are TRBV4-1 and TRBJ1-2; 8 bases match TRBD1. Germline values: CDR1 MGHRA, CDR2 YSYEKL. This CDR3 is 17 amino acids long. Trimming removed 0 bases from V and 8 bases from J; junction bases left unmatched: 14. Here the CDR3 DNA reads TGCGCCAGCAGCCAAGATACACCGGGACAGGCGCTTAAGGGCTACACCTTC. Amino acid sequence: CASSQDTPGQALKGYTF.

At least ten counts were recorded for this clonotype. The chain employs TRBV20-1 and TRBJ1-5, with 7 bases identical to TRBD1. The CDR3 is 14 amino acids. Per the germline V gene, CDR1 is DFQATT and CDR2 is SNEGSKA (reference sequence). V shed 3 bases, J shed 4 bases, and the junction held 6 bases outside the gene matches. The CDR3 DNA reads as TGCAGTGCTAGCCGTGCAGGGGGTAATCAGCCCCAGCATTTT. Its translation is CSASRAGGNQPQHF.

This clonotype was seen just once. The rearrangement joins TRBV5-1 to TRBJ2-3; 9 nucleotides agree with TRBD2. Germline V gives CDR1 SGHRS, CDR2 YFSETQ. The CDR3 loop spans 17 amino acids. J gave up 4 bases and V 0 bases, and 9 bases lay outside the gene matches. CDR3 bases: TGCGCCAGCAGCTTGGCGGCCAGCGGGGGGATCGCAGATACGCAGTATTTT. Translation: CASSLAASGGIADTQYF. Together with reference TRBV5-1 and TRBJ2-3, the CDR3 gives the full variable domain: KAGVTQTPRYLIKTRGQQVTLSCSPISGHRSVSWYQQTPGQGLQFLFEYFSETQRNKGNFPGRFSGRQFSNSRSEMNVSTLELGDSALYLCASSLAASGGIADTQYFGPGTRLTVL.

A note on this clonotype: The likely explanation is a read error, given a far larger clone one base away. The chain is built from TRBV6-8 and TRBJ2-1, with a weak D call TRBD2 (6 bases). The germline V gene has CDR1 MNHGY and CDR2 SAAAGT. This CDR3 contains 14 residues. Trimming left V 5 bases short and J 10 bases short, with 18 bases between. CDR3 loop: CASSTSRGFHEQFF. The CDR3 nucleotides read TGTGCCAGCAGTACGTCCCGGGGGTTCCACGAGCAGTTCTTC.

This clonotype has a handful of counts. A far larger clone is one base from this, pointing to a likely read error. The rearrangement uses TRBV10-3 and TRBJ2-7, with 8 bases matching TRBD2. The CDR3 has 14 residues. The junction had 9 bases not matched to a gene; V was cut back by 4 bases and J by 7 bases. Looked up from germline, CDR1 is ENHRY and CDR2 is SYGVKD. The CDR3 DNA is TGTGCCATCAGTGTCGCGGGGGGTTACAATGAGCAGTACTTC. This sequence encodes CAISVAGGYNEQYF.